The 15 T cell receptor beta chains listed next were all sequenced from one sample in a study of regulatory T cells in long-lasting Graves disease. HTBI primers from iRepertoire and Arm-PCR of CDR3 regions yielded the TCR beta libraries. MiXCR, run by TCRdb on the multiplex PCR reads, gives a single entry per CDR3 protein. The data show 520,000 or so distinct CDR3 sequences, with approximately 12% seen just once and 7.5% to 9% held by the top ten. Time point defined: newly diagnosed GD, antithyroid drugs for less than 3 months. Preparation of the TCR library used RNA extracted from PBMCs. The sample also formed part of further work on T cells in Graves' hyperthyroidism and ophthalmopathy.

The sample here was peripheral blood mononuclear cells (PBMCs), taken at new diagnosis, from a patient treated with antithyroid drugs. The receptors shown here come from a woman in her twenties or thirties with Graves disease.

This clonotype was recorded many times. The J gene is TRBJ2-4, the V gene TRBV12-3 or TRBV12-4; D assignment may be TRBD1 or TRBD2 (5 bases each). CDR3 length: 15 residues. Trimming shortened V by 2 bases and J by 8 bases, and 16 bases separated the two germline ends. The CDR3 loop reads CASSLRDPVVDIQYF. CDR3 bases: TGTGCCAGCAGTTTAAGGGACCCGGTGGTCGACATTCAGTACTTC.

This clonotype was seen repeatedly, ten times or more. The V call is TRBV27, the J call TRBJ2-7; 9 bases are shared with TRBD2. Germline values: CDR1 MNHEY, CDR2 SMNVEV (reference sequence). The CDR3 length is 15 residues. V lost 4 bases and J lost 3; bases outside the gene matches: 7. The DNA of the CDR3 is TGTGCCAGCAGTTCGCTAGCGGGACACTTCTACGAGCAGTACTTC. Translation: CASSSLAGHFYEQYF.

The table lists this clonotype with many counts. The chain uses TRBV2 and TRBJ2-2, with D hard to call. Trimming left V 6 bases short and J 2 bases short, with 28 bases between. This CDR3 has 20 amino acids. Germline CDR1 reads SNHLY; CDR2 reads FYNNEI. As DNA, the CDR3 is TGTGCCAGCAGAAAAAAGTGGGCAAATCCTGGGGTTATCAACACCGGGGAGCTGTTTTTT. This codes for CASRKKWANPGVINTGELFF.

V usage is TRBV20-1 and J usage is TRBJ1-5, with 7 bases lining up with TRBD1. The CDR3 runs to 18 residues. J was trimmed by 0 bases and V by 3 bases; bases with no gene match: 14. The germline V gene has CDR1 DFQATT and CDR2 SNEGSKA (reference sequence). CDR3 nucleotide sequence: TGCAGTGCTAGTAACCTAGACCGGGACAGCGATAGCAATCAGCCCCAGCATTTT. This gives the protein CSASNLDRDSDSNQPQHF.

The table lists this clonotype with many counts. The CDR3 DNA is TGTGCCATCAGACATGAGGGGATCGTCACTGAAGCTTTCTTT. Protein: CAIRHEGIVTEAFF. The J gene is TRBJ1-1, the V gene TRBV10-3, with D maybe TRBD1 (5 bases). Per the germline V gene, CDR1 is ENHRY and CDR2 is SYGVKD. This CDR3 has 14 amino acids. The V end lost 6 bases, the J end lost 4 bases, and 15 bases lay between the germline ends.

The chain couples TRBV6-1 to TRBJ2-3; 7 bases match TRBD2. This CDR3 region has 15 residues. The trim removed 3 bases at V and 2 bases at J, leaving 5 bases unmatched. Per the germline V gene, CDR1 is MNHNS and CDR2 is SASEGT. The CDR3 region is CASSDSLASTDTQYF. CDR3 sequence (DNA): TGTGCCAGCAGTGACTCACTAGCGTCCACAGATACGCAGTATTTT.

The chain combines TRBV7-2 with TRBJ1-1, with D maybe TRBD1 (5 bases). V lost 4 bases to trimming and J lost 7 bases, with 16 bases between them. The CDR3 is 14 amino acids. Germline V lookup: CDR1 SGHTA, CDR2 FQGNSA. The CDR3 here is CASSSTGTGYEAFF. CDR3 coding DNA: TGTGCCAGCAGCTCAACCGGGACCGGCTATGAAGCTTTCTTT.

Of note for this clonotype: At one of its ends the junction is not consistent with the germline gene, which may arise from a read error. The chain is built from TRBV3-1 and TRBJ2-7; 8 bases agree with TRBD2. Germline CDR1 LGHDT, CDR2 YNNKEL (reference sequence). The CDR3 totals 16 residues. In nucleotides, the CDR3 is TGTGTCAGCAGCCAATATGTTCAGCGGGAGAGGTACGAGCAGTACTTC. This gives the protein CVSSQYVQRERYEQYF.

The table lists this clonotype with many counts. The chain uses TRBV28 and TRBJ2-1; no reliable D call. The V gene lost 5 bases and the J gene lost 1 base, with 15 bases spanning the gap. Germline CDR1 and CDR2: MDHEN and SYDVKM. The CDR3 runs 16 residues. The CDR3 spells CASSPSTRRSYNEQFF. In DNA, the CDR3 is TGTGCCAGCAGTCCATCCACCCGGCGGTCCTACAATGAGCAGTTCTTC.

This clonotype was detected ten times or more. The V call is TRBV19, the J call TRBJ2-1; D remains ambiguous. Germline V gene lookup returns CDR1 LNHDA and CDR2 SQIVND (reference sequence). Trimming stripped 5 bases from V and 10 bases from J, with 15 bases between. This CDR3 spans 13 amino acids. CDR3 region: CASSQFPSHEQFF. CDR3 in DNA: TGTGCCAGTAGTCAATTCCCTTCCCACGAGCAGTTCTTC. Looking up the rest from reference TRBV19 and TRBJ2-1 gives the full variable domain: DGGITQSPKYLFRKEGQNVTLSCEQNLNHDAMYWYRQDPGQGLRLIYYSQIVNDFQKGDIAEGYSVSREKKESFPLTVTSAQKNPTAFYLCASSQFPSHEQFFGPGTRLTVL.

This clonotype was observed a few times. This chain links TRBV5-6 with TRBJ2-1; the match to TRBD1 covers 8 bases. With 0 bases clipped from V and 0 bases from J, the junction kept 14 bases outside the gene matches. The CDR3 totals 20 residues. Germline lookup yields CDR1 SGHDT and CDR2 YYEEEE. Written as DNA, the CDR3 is TGTGCCAGCAGCTTGGCGACAGGGGCTGAGGGCCAGAGCTCCTACAATGAGCAGTTCTTC. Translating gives CASSLATGAEGQSSYNEQFF.

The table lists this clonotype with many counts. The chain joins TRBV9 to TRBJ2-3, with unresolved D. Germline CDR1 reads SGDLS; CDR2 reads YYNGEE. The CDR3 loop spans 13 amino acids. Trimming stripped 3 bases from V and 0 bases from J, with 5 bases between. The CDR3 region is CASSGVSTDTQYF. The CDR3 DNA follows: TGTGCCAGCAGCGGGGTTAGCACAGATACGCAGTATTTT.

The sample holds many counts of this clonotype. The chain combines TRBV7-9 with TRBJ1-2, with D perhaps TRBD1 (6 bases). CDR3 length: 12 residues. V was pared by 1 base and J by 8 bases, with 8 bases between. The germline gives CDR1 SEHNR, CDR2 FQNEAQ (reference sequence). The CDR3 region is CASSLETGGYTF. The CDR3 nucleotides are TGTGCCAGCAGCTTAGAGACAGGAGGCTACACCTTC.

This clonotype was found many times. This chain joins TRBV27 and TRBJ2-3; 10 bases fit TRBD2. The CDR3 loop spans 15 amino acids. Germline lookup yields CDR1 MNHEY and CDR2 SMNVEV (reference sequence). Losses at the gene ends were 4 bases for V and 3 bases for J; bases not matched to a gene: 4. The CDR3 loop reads CASSSPGLATDTQYF. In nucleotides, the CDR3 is TGTGCCAGCAGTTCACCGGGACTAGCGACAGATACGCAGTATTTT.

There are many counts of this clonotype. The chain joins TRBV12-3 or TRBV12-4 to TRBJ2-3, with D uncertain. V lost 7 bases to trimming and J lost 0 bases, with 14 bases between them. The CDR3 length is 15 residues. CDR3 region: CASIPPSGSTDTQYF. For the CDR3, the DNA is TGTGCCAGCATCCCACCGAGTGGGAGCACAGATACGCAGTATTTT.